This TCR beta chain is from a study of T cell repertoires in cytomegalovirus infection. Study overall: Public TCR beta signatures provided an indication of both CMV infection and a matching HLA type.

A word on this clonotype: The target antigen is unknown.

The germline V and J ends were trimmed by 3 bases and 12 bases, with 14 bases remaining between them. CDR1 and CDR2 from the germline V gene are DFQATT and SNEGSKA (reference sequence). The CDR3 totals 11 residues. TCRdb reanalysed the reads using MiXCR and keeps one entry per CDR3 protein. Here the sample spans tens of thousands of distinct CDR3 sequences, 28% being singletons. General observations from the study: The ex vivo response was dominated by HLA-C-restricted CMV-specific TCR beta clonotypes.

The chain employs TRBV20-1 and TRBJ1-2; maybe TRBD1 (6 bases). The sequencing used CD8+ T cells from cultured PBMCs, collected from culture after CMV antigen stimulation. This TCR derives from a human donor in good health (CMV status not recorded). Some clones in this sample may be carry-over from other donors' samples. In nucleotides, the CDR3 is TGCAGTGCTAGGGACAGCCTGGTCCACACCTTC. Encoded protein: CSARDSLVHTF.